Below are 9 T cell receptor beta chains sequenced from a single sample in a study of beta chain features in type 1 diabetes. The authors reverse transcribed all of the isolated RNA, so sequencing captured expressed TCRB transcripts. The data were produced by immunoSEQ multiplex PCR, yet TCRdb's version contains in-frame clones alone and is incomplete. In the table there are about 240,000 clones, 25% to 35% of which are singletons. The sequenced material came from central memory CD4+ T cells from blood. Receptors originate from a man younger than 45 in good health.

The gene calls are TRBV7-9 and TRBJ2-3; TRBD2 is a possible D gene (6 bases). Trimming left V 5 bases short and J 0 bases short, with 15 bases between. In germline, CDR1 is SEHNR, CDR2 FQNEAQ (reference sequence). The CDR3 consists of 16 residues. The CDR3 loop reads CASSPFTAGSTDTQYF. The CDR3 region has the DNA TGTGCCAGCAGCCCCTTTACGGCGGGGAGCACAGATACGCAGTATTTT.

V is TRBV18 and J is TRBJ1-2; D may be TRBD1 (6 bases). CDR1 KGHSH and CDR2 LQKENI come from the germline V gene. V was pared by 0 bases and J by 8 bases, with 10 bases between. This CDR3 has 13 residues. CDR3 coding DNA: TGTGCCAGCTCACCACCCCAGGGGCTCGGCTACACCTTC. Residues: CASSPPQGLGYTF.

The rearrangement joins TRBV29-1 to TRBJ2-1; 10 bases map to TRBD2. Trimming took 3 bases from V and 4 from J; bases not matched to a gene: 3. The CDR3 length is 14 residues. The germline gives CDR1 SQVTM, CDR2 ANQGSEA. CDR3 loop: CSVEQLAGYNEQFF. The CDR3 nucleotides are TGCAGCGTTGAGCAACTAGCGGGGTACAATGAGCAGTTCTTC.

This chain uses TRBV29-1 with TRBJ1-2; tentative D call: TRBD1 (6 bases). The germline V gene encodes CDR1 SQVTM and CDR2 ANQGSEA. Trimming removed 3 bases at V and 4 bases at J, with 15 bases between. The CDR3 covers 14 residues. The CDR3 DNA reads TGCAGCGTTGAGGGGACGGGGGCAGGCTATGGCTACACCTTC. Residues: CSVEGTGAGYGYTF.

The chain is built from TRBV7-2 and TRBJ1-2, with 11 bases fitting TRBD1. In germline, CDR1 is SGHTA, CDR2 FQGNSA. V lost 6 bases and J lost 2; bases outside the gene matches: 5. The CDR3 length is 15 residues. CDR3 in amino acids: CASSWDRGTNYGYTF. In DNA, the CDR3 is TGTGCCAGCAGTTGGGACAGGGGGACCAACTATGGCTACACCTTC.

The chain recombines TRBV7-2 with TRBJ1-6; no firm D call. Between the trimmed V and J ends, which lost 2 bases and 10 bases, there was a span of 6 bases. Germline V gene lookup returns CDR1 SGHTA and CDR2 FQGNSA. This CDR3 region has 12 residues. The CDR3 sequence: CASSLLGSPLHF. The CDR3 coding sequence is TGTGCCAGCAGCTTACTAGGGTCACCCCTCCACTTT.

The genes are TRBV5-1 and TRBJ1-1; D ambiguous. There are 14 residues in the CDR3. The germline V gene has CDR1 SGHRS and CDR2 YFSETQ. Trimming cost V 4 bases and J 3 bases, with 13 bases left between them. For the CDR3, the DNA is TGCGCCAGCAGCCCAGGCCCCGAGGACACTGAAGCTTTCTTT. This sequence encodes CASSPGPEDTEAFF. The complete variable domain, with remaining parts taken from reference TRBV5-1 and TRBJ1-1, reads KAGVTQTPRYLIKTRGQQVTLSCSPISGHRSVSWYQQTPGQGLQFLFEYFSETQRNKGNFPGRFSGRQFSNSRSEMNVSTLELGDSALYLCASSPGPEDTEAFFGQGTRLTVV.

A few counts support this clone. This chain links TRBV6-5 with TRBJ2-7; no clear D. Germline V gene sequence: CDR1 MNHEY, CDR2 SVGAGI. The CDR3 spans 14 residues. V lost 4 bases to trimming and J lost 4 bases, with 14 bases between them. DNA for the CDR3: TGTGCCAGCAGTTCCGCCCTCGACGGGTACGAGCAGTACTTC. Residues: CASSSALDGYEQYF.

This clone has more than one count but fewer than ten. DNA for the CDR3: TGTGCCAGCAGCGTAAACAGGGGGGAGACCCAGTACTTC. This sequence encodes CASSVNRGETQYF. The rearrangement links TRBV5-6 to TRBJ2-5; 8 bases map to TRBD1. Trimming took 4 bases from V and 5 from J; bases not matched to a gene: 4. The CDR3 covers 13 residues. Germline assignment: CDR1 SGHDT and CDR2 YYEEEE.